This entry describes one T cell receptor beta chain. Antigen specificity is unknown. This table comes from immunoSEQ multiplex PCR, and its TCRdb copy is limited to in-frame clones, with some not included. This sample has roughly 150,000 clones, with roughly 88% found just once. The data are from a study of T cell responses to AZD1222 COVID-19 vaccine. Overall study results and limits: Two AZD1222 administrations were followed by greater Spike-specific TCR breadth and depth. As reported, nearly half of all spike-specific TCRs target variant regions that are unmutated.

The V end lost 3 bases, the J end lost 6 bases, and 22 bases lay between the germline ends. Germline CDR1 SGDLS, CDR2 YYNGEE. CDR3 size: 16 residues. The TCR was taken from an adult in good health. The chain links TRBV9 to TRBJ2-7; perhaps TRBD2 as D (6 bases). This material consisted of peripheral blood, taken on day 0 of MenACWY control vaccination. DNA of the CDR3: TGTGCCAGCAGCGCCGGGGCGGGATCCGTGATTGGCGAGCAGTACTTC. Amino acids: CASSAGAGSVIGEQYF.